Listed here is a single TCR beta chain. Its antigen remains undetermined. It has no much larger one-base neighbor in the sample; base qualities were not kept. The data stem from a study of shared clonotypes between healthy human individuals (dated by TCRdb to 2019 to 2021). General notes on the study: The cohort included three men and a couple of women between 18 and 49 years of age. Between about 0.85 and 10 billion PBMCs per donor were obtained by leukapheresis. To estimate repertoire size and how much clonotypes are shared between individuals, the study performed deep sequencing of blood TCR repertoires from roughly five healthy adults. For each donor, CD4 naive and CD4 memory were each given three plates, CD8 naive was given two plates, and CD8 memory was given one plate. To increase sequencing depth and limit assay-specific biases, TCR repertoire library preparation and sequencing were carried out by different laboratories using diverse techniques.

Using the deep immunoSEQ assay, multiplex PCR amplified TCR CDR3 regions from genomic DNA. Genomic DNA extracted from each cell subset was distributed evenly over all wells of several immunoSEQ 96-well plates, and each plate served as one replicate. For sorted subsets, approximately 0.2 ug of genomic DNA, equivalent to roughly 33,000 T cell genomes, went into each replicate PCR. Purified libraries were quantified with a Qubit 3.0 fluorometer, sized on a Bioanalyzer 2100, and re-quantified with the KAPA Library Quantification kit. Every immunoSEQ 96-well plate was sequenced on a dedicated single-read 150-cycle Illumina NextSeq 550 flow cell. For the original study's pipeline: Because the immunoSEQ output included only junctional sequences and no quality scores, the filtering could not be the same as the filtering used for full-length reads. To assign V/J genes and CDR3, sequences were annotated using PyIR, a Python wrapper for IgBLAST v1.9, with IMGT germline references. Any read was removed if the V/J assignment was weak (E-value above 1e-6), the CDR3 was missing, or the read contained stop codons, out-of-frame junctions, or ambiguous translated residues. V3J clonotypes were defined as sequences sharing the same inferred V gene, J gene, and CDR3 amino acid sequence. To compute the percentage overlap between repertoires, the number of shared unique clonotypes was divided by the size of the smaller repertoire. Repertoire richness was assessed with RTK rarefaction, the Chao1 estimator, and Recon v2.1 estimates of unobserved clonotypes. Generation probabilities were computed with OLGA for all TCRbeta clonotypes obtained by the gDNA method from several donors. TCRdb stores this immuneACCESS table with in-frame sequences only. Part of the clones is absent; in the studies checked, under half of the shortfall reflects unresolved V genes, and no reason is known for the rest. V and J calls and clone size are copied from that table; D and trimming were computed from the DNA. The sample table holds about 92,000 clones, of which approximately 63% were seen once. Of the sample, approximately 53% falls within the top ten clones.

The donors were healthy, HIV-negative adults with no recently reported acute infections or vaccinations. Only Caucasian adults living in Nashville, Tennessee, USA were represented among the donors. CD8 memory samples combined magnetically selected CD45RO+ cells with CCR7-negative CD45RA+ effector memory (TemRA) cells. Blood was collected by leukapheresis, and PBMCs were isolated by Ficoll-Histopaque density gradient centrifugation and then cryopreserved in liquid nitrogen vapor phase. Analytical flow cytometry was used to check the purity and quantity of each magnetically sorted T cell population. From each sorted fraction, genomic DNA was isolated and quantified by UV absorbance on a Nanodrop 2000c. V loses 9 bases, J loses 1 base, and the germline ends lie 24 bases apart. From the cysteine through the phenylalanine, the CDR3 covers 18 amino acids. The only DNA kept is the CDR3, 54 bases in frame from the first base. Based on the germline V gene (reference sequence), the CDR1 and CDR2 sequences are MNHEY and SMNVEV.

Broader findings and caveats from the paper: Estimated clonotype richness was generally larger for naive than for memory subsets. Based on pairwise subsampling, the degree of clonotype sharing among donors was expected to be affected by sequencing depth. About 5% of naive CD4, 3.5% of naive CD8, roughly 2.4% of memory CD4, and about 0.4% of memory CD8 clonotypes were shared across a few donors. Incomplete sequencing was indicated by rarefaction of sorted-subset datasets, despite the large sequencing depth. Because the study included only a small number of donors, the genetic and exposure-history diversity represented was limited. Sampling was restricted to blood, and TCR repertoires in tissue are likely to differ from TCR repertoires in blood. Compared with non-shared clonotypes, the clonotypes found in all four sorted-subset donors had higher generation probabilities.

The sample comprised memory CD8+ T cells sorted from blood. This specimen's cell subset or site label, interpreted: CD45RO+ cells pooled with CCR7-negative TemRA cells. The sequence came from a young man in good health. The rearrangement combines TRBV27 with TRBJ2-2; the D gene identity is not certain. The CDR3 region has the sequence CASRLTQILIGNTGELFF. The DNA sequence reads TGTGCCAGTCGACTTACACAGATTCTAATAGGGAACACCGGGGAGCTGTTTTTT.